A single sample gave rise to the 15 T cell receptor beta chains below, sequenced in a study of T-cell memory formation after mild COVID-19 (dated by TCRdb to the early 2020s). Libraries were built with 5' RACE. These reads were obtained on an Illumina NovaSeq 6000. TCRdb passed the public sequencing reads through fastp at Q25 and MiXCR, retaining productive beta sequences. CDR3 protein sequences are deduplicated, and each keeps its most common genes and DNA. The sample table lists fewer than 700,000 distinct CDR3 sequences, about 20% of them with a count of one. The ten largest make up around 13% of the sample. The sequenced material came from PBMCs or a T cell subset sorted from them (not recorded which). These TCRs come from an adult woman who had mild COVID-19 (a few samples of this study predate the infection). The sample titles of this study are shuffled in the database, so cell type and time point are left out; the donor was told from shared clones.

This clonotype was found once. The V call is TRBV3-1, the J call TRBJ2-7; perhaps TRBD2 as D (6 bases). This CDR3 spans 14 amino acids. V lost 4 bases and J 2 bases, leaving 12 bases between the germline ends. Germline lookup yields CDR1 LGHDT and CDR2 YNNKEL (reference sequence). The DNA of the CDR3 is TGTGCCAGCAGCCTAAGACTAGGGACCTACGAGCAGTACTTC. Translated, it gives CASSLRLGTYEQYF.

This chain links TRBV28 with TRBJ2-3; D gene unclear. Germline assignment: CDR1 MDHEN and CDR2 SYDVKM. CDR3 size: 14 residues. The V end lost 10 bases, the J end lost 6 bases, and 20 bases lay between the germline ends. CDR3 nucleotides: TGTGCCATCCCGCCAGGAGAGGTTTCCGATACGCAGTATTTT. Residues: CAIPPGEVSDTQYF.

The V gene is TRBV11-2, the J gene TRBJ1-1; a weak D match, TRBD1 (6 bases). Germline loops: CDR1 SGHAT, CDR2 FQNNGV. CDR3 length: 16 residues. V was pared by 4 bases and J by 5 bases, with 20 bases between. The DNA for the CDR3 is TGTGCCAGCAGCTCACCCGCGGGGGGGCTAGGGACTGAAGCTTTCTTT. Its protein product is CASSSPAGGLGTEAFF.

This clonotype occurred a few times. The chain recombines TRBV6-2 or TRBV6-3 with TRBJ2-7; perhaps D is TRBD1 or TRBD2 (6 bases each). The CDR3 runs 13 residues. The germline V and J ends were trimmed by 1 base and 4 bases, with 8 bases remaining between them. Germline CDR1 MNHEY, CDR2 SVGEGT. CDR3 in DNA: TGTGCCAGCAGTTACTGGGGGGCGTACGAGCAGTACTTC. Translation: CASSYWGAYEQYF.

The genes are TRBV6-2 or TRBV6-3 and TRBJ2-2, with 8 bases that match TRBD1. The CDR3 totals 15 residues. CDR1 and CDR2 (germline): MNHEY, SVGEGT. V gave up 6 bases and J gave up 0 bases; unmatched junction bases: 3. The CDR3, as DNA: TGTGCCAGCAGCGGACAGGGTACGAACACCGGGGAGCTGTTTTTT. Protein product: CASSGQGTNTGELFF.

The V and J genes are TRBV12-3 or TRBV12-4 and TRBJ1-2; tentatively, D is TRBD1 (5 bases). This CDR3 is built from 15 residues. Between the trimmed V and J ends, which lost 7 bases and 4 bases, there was a span of 19 bases. CDR3 protein: CASIQSGGVGYGYTF. The CDR3 coding sequence is TGTGCCAGCATTCAGTCAGGAGGGGTCGGCTATGGCTACACCTTC.

The gene calls are TRBV6-5 and TRBJ2-7, with D possibly being TRBD2 (6 bases). V gave up 2 bases and J gave up 3 bases, with 11 bases separating them. This CDR3 is built from 14 residues. CDR1 and CDR2 from the germline V gene are MNHEY and SVGAGI. The CDR3 nucleotides are TGTGCCAGCAGTTACGGAGGGGAAGACTACGAGCAGTACTTC. Translating it yields CASSYGGEDYEQYF.

The rearrangement links TRBV6-2 or TRBV6-3 to TRBJ2-2; 7 bases are shared with TRBD1. The germline CDR1 and CDR2 sequences are MNHEY and SVGEGT. The CDR3 has 15 residues. V was pared by 7 bases and J by 6 bases, with 11 bases of the junction left unmatched. DNA for the CDR3: TGTGCCAGCATCGGTAGAGGGGGCGCTCCCGGGGAGCTGTTTTTT. This translates into CASIGRGGAPGELFF.

The chain recombines TRBV27 with TRBJ1-2, with D perhaps matching TRBD1 (5 bases). V lost 2 bases and J lost 2, with 12 bases in between. From germline, CDR1 is MNHEY and CDR2 SMNVEV (reference sequence). The CDR3 totals 15 residues. CDR3 coding DNA: TGTGCCAGCAGTTTACGGGGGGAGGCAAACTATGGCTACACCTTC. Translated: CASSLRGEANYGYTF.

The V gene is TRBV25-1, the J gene TRBJ2-6; TRBD1 matches at 12 bases. The CDR3 totals 18 residues. With 5 bases clipped from V and 3 bases from J, the junction kept 8 bases outside the gene matches. Germline CDR1 is MGHDK and CDR2 is SYGVNS. The CDR3 protein is CASSHRDRGRDGANVLTF. For the CDR3, the DNA is TGTGCCAGCAGTCACCGGGACAGGGGGCGAGATGGGGCCAACGTCCTGACTTTC.

This clonotype has a count of ten or more. The gene calls are TRBV7-6 and TRBJ2-2; the D gene is possibly TRBD1 (5 bases). CDR1 is SGHVS, CDR2 FNYEAQ, per germline. This CDR3 has 14 residues. V was trimmed by 6 bases and J by 5 bases, leaving 13 bases between them. The CDR3 DNA reads TGTGCCAGCAGAGATGGGGCGCGAACCGGGGAGCTGTTTTTT. This sequence encodes CASRDGARTGELFF.

The V gene is TRBV15, the J gene TRBJ1-3, with D perhaps TRBD1 (5 bases). There are 16 residues in the CDR3. V lost 3 bases and J 0 bases, leaving 12 bases between the germline ends. The germline CDR1 and CDR2 sequences are LNHNV and YYDKDF (reference sequence). The CDR3 loop is CATSRYPRDSGNTIYF. The CDR3 DNA follows: TGTGCCACCAGCAGGTATCCCAGGGACTCTGGAAACACCATATATTTT.

V is TRBV11-2 and J is TRBJ2-5; possible D gene TRBD2, 7 bases. The V end was cut by 4 bases, the J end by 5 bases, with 20 bases between. In germline, CDR1 is SGHAT, CDR2 FQNNGV. The CDR3 is 16 amino acids. CDR3 sequence reads: CASSSPTAGARETQYF. The DNA for the CDR3 is TGTGCCAGCAGCTCCCCAACGGCGGGGGCGAGGGAGACCCAGTACTTC.

This clonotype was observed many times. The rearrangement joins TRBV19 to TRBJ2-4; D may correspond to TRBD1 or TRBD2 (5 bases each). Deletions cut 5 bases from V and 5 bases from J, with 13 bases between. The CDR3 spans 14 residues. Germline V gene data show CDR1 as LNHDA and CDR2 as SQIVND (reference sequence). The CDR3 spells CASSPRQRENIQYF. In DNA, the CDR3 is TGTGCCAGTAGTCCCCGACAGAGGGAAAACATTCAGTACTTC.

This chain links TRBV27 with TRBJ1-1; D is uncertain. From germline, CDR1 is MNHEY and CDR2 SMNVEV (reference sequence). V lost 5 bases to trimming and J lost 5 bases, with 18 bases between them. This CDR3 is 15 amino acids long. The CDR3 region has the DNA TGTGCCAGCAGTGTGCAGAACGTTGGGCGGACTGAAGCTTTCTTT. Translating it yields CASSVQNVGRTEAFF.